This T cell receptor (beta chain) was found in a study of a mutant IDH1 vaccine in newly diagnosed glioma. Study in general: Patients' prior therapy spanned radiotherapy, temozolomide, or both; most underwent both. Whole-study findings and limits: Pseudoprogression looked unconnected to shifts in top peripheral T cell clonotypes. Induction of immune responses by the vaccine occurred in about 95% of patients.

With regard to this clone: Its antigen is not known.

As to time point: baseline, week 1 (first vaccination visit). The treatment is: pre-vaccination baseline after standard-of-care therapy. The donors had new WHO grade 3 or 4 astrocytomas; these were IDH1-mutant and ATRX-lost. The V end lost 3 bases, the J end lost 4 bases, and 12 bases lay between the germline ends. Germline V lookup: CDR1 MRHNA, CDR2 SNTAGT. CDR3 size: 14 residues. Method: immunoSEQ multiplex PCR; TCRdb's copy keeps in-frame clones and lacks some. Of roughly 32,000 clones in the sample, about 80% are singletons; the top ten hold approximately 9%. Specimen: peripheral blood mononuclear cells (PBMCs), collected from a glioma patient treated with radiotherapy, temozolomide or both. J is TRBJ1-1 and V is TRBV6-4; D not resolved. The source of this sequence is a man aged 50 to 59 with glioma. Some clones in this sample may be carry-over from other donors' samples. Written as DNA, the CDR3 is TGTGCCAGCAGTGAGGAATTTAGGAGCACTGAAGCTTTCTTT. Translated, it gives CASSEEFRSTEAFF.